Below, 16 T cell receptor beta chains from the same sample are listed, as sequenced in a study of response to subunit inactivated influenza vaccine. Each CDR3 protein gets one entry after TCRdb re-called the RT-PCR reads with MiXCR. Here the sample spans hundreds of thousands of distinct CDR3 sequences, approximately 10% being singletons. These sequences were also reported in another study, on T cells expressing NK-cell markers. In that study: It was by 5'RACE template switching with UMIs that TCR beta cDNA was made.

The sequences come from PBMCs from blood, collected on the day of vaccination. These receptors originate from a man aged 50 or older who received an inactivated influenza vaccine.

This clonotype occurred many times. CDR3 nucleotides: TGCAGTGCTAGAGATGGGGATACCGGGGAGCTGTTTTTT. Its translation: CSARDGDTGELFF. The genes are TRBV20-1 and TRBJ2-2, with unresolved D. There are 13 residues in the CDR3. The germline V gene encodes CDR1 DFQATT and CDR2 SNEGSKA (reference sequence). With 0 bases removed from V and 5 bases from J, the gap between germline ends came to 7 bases.

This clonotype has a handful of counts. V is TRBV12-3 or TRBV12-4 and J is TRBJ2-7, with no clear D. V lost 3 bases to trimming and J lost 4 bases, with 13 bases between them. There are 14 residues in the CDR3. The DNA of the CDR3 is TGTGCCAGCAGTTTTCCCGGTTTGGCTTACGAGCAGTACTTC. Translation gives CASSFPGLAYEQYF.

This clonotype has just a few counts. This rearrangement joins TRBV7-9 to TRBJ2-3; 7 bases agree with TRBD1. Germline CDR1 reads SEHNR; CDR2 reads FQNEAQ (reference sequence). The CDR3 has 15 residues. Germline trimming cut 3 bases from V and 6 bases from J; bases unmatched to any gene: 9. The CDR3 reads CASSFSTGSTDTQYF. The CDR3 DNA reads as TGTGCCAGCAGCTTTTCGACAGGGTCCACTGATACGCAGTATTTT. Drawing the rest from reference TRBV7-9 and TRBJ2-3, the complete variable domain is DTGVSQNPRHKITKRGQNVTFRCDPISEHNRLYWYRQTLGQGPEFLTYFQNEAQLEKSRLLSDRFSAERPKGSFSTLEIQRTEQGDSAMYLCASSFSTGSTDTQYFGPGTRLTVL.

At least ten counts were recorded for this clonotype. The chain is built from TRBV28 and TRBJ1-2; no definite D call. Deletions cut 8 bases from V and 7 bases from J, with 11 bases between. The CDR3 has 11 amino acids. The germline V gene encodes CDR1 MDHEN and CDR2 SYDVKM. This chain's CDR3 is CASGRRGGYTF. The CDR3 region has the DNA TGTGCCAGCGGTCGGCGGGGTGGCTACACCTTC.

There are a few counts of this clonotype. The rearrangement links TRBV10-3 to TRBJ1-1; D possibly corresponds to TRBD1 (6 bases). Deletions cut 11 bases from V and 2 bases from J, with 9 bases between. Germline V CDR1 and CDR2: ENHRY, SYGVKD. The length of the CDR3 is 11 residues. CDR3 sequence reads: CAARGNTEAFF. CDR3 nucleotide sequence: TGTGCCGCCAGGGGTAACACTGAAGCTTTCTTT.

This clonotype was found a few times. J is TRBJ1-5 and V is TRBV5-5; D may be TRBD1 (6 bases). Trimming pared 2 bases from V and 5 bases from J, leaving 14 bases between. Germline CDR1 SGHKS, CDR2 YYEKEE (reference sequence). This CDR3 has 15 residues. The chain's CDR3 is CASSFEDSRYQPQHF. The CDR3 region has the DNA TGTGCCAGCAGCTTTGAGGACAGCCGATATCAGCCCCAGCATTTT. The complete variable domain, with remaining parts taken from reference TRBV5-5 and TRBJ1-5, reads DAGVTQSPTHLIKTRGQQVTLRCSPISGHKSVSWYQQVLGQGPQFIFQYYEKEERGRGNFPDRFSARQFPNYSSELNVNALLLGDSALYLCASSFEDSRYQPQHFGDGTRLSIL.

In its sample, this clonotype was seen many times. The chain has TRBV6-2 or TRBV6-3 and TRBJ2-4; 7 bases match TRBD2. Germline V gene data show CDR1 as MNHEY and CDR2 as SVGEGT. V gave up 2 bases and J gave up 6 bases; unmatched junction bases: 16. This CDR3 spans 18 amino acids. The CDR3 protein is CASSYLRIASGNLNIQYF. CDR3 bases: TGTGCCAGCAGTTACCTTCGTATTGCTAGCGGAAACCTAAACATTCAGTACTTC.

CDR3 residues: CASRSVSNEQFF. The CDR3 DNA sequence: TGTGCCAGCAGGTCCGTATCGAATGAGCAGTTCTTC. The chain is built from TRBV6-5 and TRBJ2-1; no definite D call. The CDR3 is 12 amino acids. Germline loops: CDR1 MNHEY, CDR2 SVGAGI. Trimming cost V 6 bases and J 7 bases, with 10 bases left between them.

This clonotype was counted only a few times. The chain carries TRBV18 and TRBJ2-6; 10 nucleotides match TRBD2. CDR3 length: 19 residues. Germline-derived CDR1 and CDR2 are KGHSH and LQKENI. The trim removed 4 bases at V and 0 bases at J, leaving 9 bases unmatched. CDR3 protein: CASSQLLAGESSGANVLTF. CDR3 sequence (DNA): TGTGCCAGCTCACAACTCCTAGCGGGGGAGAGCTCTGGGGCCAACGTCCTGACTTTC.

The CDR3 DNA sequence: TGTGCCATCAGTGAAGGGAGGCTAGCGGGGAGCACAGATACGCAGTATTTT. This sequence encodes CAISEGRLAGSTDTQYF. The chain combines TRBV10-3 with TRBJ2-3; 9 positions match TRBD2. This CDR3 comprises 17 residues. With 3 bases clipped from V and 0 bases from J, the junction kept 7 bases outside the gene matches. Germline V gene sequence: CDR1 ENHRY, CDR2 SYGVKD.

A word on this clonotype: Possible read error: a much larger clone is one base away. The CDR3 DNA sequence: TGCAGCGTTGAATTTGATACGCAGTATTTT. This encodes CSVEFDTQYF. The chain carries TRBV29-1 and TRBJ2-3; the D is unclear. Germline CDR1 reads SQVTM; CDR2 reads ANQGSEA. CDR3 length: 10 residues. V lost 2 bases to trimming and J lost 6 bases, with 3 bases between them.

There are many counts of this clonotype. CDR3 region: CASRTRDRGFSGANVLTF. CDR3 coding DNA: TGTGCCAGCAGGACCCGGGACAGGGGATTCTCTGGGGCCAACGTCCTGACTTTC. The chain recombines TRBV12-3 or TRBV12-4 with TRBJ2-6, with TRBD1 matching 10 bases. This CDR3 contains 18 residues. V shed 6 bases and J 0 bases; nucleotides not matched to a gene: 8.

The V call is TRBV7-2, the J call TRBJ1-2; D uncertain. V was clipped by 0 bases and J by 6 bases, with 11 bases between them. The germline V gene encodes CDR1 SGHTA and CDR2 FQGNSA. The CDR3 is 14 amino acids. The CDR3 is CASSLAVRGDGYTF. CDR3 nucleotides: TGTGCCAGCAGCTTAGCGGTTCGGGGAGATGGCTACACCTTC.

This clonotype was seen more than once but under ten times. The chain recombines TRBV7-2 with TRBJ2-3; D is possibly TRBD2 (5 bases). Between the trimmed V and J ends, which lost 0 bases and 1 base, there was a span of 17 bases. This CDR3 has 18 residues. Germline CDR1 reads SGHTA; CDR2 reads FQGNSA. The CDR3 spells CASSLAVTTLFGTDTQYF. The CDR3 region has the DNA TGTGCCAGCAGCTTAGCAGTGACTACCCTTTTCGGCACAGATACGCAGTATTTT. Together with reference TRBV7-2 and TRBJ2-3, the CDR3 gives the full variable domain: GAGVSQSPSNKVTEKGKDVELRCDPISGHTALYWYRQSLGQGLEFLIYFQGNSAPDKSGLPSDRFSAERTGGSVSTLTIQRTQQEDSAVYLCASSLAVTTLFGTDTQYFGPGTRLTVL.

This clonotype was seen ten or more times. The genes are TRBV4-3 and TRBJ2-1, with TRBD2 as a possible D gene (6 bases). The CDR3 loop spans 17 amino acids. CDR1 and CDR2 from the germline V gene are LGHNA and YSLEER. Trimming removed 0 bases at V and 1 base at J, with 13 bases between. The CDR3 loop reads CASSQDSLGGSYNEQFF. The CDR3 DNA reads TGCGCCAGCAGCCAAGATTCACTCGGGGGATCCTACAATGAGCAGTTCTTC.

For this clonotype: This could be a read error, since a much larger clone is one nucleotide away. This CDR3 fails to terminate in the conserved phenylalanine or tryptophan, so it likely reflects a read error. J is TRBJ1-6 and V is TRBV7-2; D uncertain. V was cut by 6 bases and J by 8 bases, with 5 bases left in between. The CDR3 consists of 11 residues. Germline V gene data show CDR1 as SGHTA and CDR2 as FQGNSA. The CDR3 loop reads CASSRDSPLHV. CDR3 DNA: TGTGCCAGCAGTCGAGATTCACCCCTCCACGTT.